This T cell receptor beta chain was found in a study of T cells in Graves' hyperthyroidism and ophthalmopathy. Germline assignment: CDR1 SGHAT and CDR2 FQNNGV. There are 13 residues in the CDR3. Amplified regions were TCR beta CDR3 sequences from RNA transcripts. The HTBI primer set was used in a first-round RT-PCR of the TCR CDR3. TCRdb reprocessed the multiplex PCR reads with MiXCR, giving one entry per CDR3 protein. The data hold some 770,000 distinct CDR3 sequences, with 16% observed a single time. Regarding this clonotype: One end of the junction does not line up with germline, which may come from a read error.

This receptor was taken from a man between 18 and 29 years old with Graves' hyperthyroidism. This chain links TRBV11-2 with TRBJ1-1; 7 nucleotides match TRBD1. The sequencing input was blood. The CDR3 DNA sequence: TGTGCCAGCAGCCAACAGGGGTACACTGTAGCTTTCTTT. It codes for CASSQQGYTVAFF.